One sample yielded the 28 T cell receptor beta chains listed below, sequenced in a study of cytomegalovirus exposure and HLA in healthy donors. Both 60 Vbeta primers and 13 Jbeta primers went into the PCR. TCRdb's copy holds only in-frame clones and misses some; the assay was immunoSEQ multiplex PCR. The table lists some 180,000 clones, about 9% of them singletons. The sequencing sample was made of PBMCs. These TCRs come from a woman between 25 and 40 years old in good health and CMV-seropositive.

The chain uses TRBV2 and TRBJ2-7; 7 bases agree with TRBD2. V lost 6 bases and J lost 4; bases outside the gene matches: 6. The CDR3 is made up of 13 amino acids. Germline CDR1 reads SNHLY; CDR2 reads FYNNEI. CDR3 region: CASRPGLSYEQYF. CDR3 DNA sequence: TGTGCCAGCAGGCCGGGACTATCTTACGAGCAGTACTTC.

This clone was observed a handful of times. The rearrangement uses TRBV6-1 and TRBJ1-5; TRBD1 is a possible D gene (5 bases). The CDR3 is made up of 16 amino acids. Trimming took off 3 bases at V and 0 bases at J, with 12 bases between the two ends. Germline loops: CDR1 MNHNS, CDR2 SASEGT. In nucleotides, the CDR3 is TGTGCCAGCAGTGAGTCGACAGCATATAGCAATCAGCCCCAGCATTTT. Its translation is CASSESTAYSNQPQHF.

The rearrangement joins TRBV27 to TRBJ2-7, with 9 positions matching TRBD2. CDR1 MNHEY and CDR2 SMNVEV come from the germline V gene (reference sequence). The CDR3 has 15 residues. V lost 3 bases, J lost 4 bases, and 7 bases stayed unmatched. CDR3 DNA sequence: TGTGCCAGCAGTTTCGCTGCGGGAGGGTCTTACGAGCAGTACTTC. It specifies CASSFAAGGSYEQYF.

This clone was observed a handful of times. This chain joins TRBV9 and TRBJ2-6; D ambiguous. V gave up 4 bases and J gave up 0 bases, with 14 bases separating them. Germline loops: CDR1 SGDLS, CDR2 YYNGEE. This CDR3 spans 17 amino acids. For the CDR3, the DNA is TGTGCCAGCAGCCCTCACTGGGCTTTCTCTGGGGCCAACGTCCTGACTTTC. Protein product: CASSPHWAFSGANVLTF.

The chain has TRBV5-6 and TRBJ2-1; no firm D call. Germline lookup yields CDR1 SGHDT and CDR2 YYEEEE. V lost 1 base to trimming and J lost 0 bases, with 8 bases between them. The CDR3 extends over 15 amino acids. CDR3 DNA: TGTGCCAGCAGCTTGATACGGAGCTCCTACAATGAGCAGTTCTTC. Protein sequence: CASSLIRSSYNEQFF.

This clone was picked up a small number of times. The same CDR3 can be traced to other DNA sequences in this sample. V gene TRBV25-1 combines with J gene TRBJ2-6; maybe TRBD2 (5 bases). V was clipped by 1 base and J by 1 base, with 11 bases between them. CDR3 length: 17 amino acids. The germline V gene has CDR1 MGHDK and CDR2 SYGVNS. DNA for the CDR3: TGTGCCAGCAGTGAATCCGAGGGAGTGTCTGGGGCCAACGTCCTGACTTTC. The encoded protein is CASSESEGVSGANVLTF.

This chain joins TRBV5-8 and TRBJ1-5, with a weak D call TRBD1 (6 bases). V dropped 2 bases and J dropped 10 bases, with 19 bases sitting between them. The germline V gene encodes CDR1 SGHTS and CDR2 YDEGEE. The CDR3 spans 15 residues. CDR3 sequence: CASSFLRGGKGPQHF. The CDR3 DNA sequence: TGTGCCAGCAGCTTCCTTCGCGGGGGCAAGGGTCCCCAGCATTTT.

This rearrangement joins TRBV2 to TRBJ2-3; 8 bases fit TRBD2. The CDR3 spans 13 residues. Per germline, CDR1 SNHLY and CDR2 FYNNEI. After removal of 3 bases from V and 9 bases from J, the junction contained 5 bases not matched to a gene. The CDR3 here is CASSEKRELTQYF. Written as DNA, the CDR3 is TGTGCCAGCAGTGAGAAGCGGGAGTTAACGCAGTATTTT.

V is TRBV5-6 and J is TRBJ2-7, with TRBD2 identical over 11 bases. CDR3 length equals 15 residues. With V trimmed by 3 bases and J by 5 bases, 7 bases remained unmatched. The V gene's germline CDR1 is SGHDT and CDR2 YYEEEE. The CDR3: CASSSLTSGIDEQYF. The CDR3 DNA sequence: TGTGCCAGCAGCTCCTTGACTAGCGGGATCGACGAGCAGTACTTC.

In this sample, this clone turned up a few times. This sequence joins TRBV6-5 and TRBJ2-3, with 8 bases that match TRBD2. The V gene end was trimmed by 2 bases and the J gene end by 4 bases; junction bases not matched to a gene: 2. CDR3 length: 14 residues. Per the germline V gene, CDR1 is MNHEY and CDR2 is SVGAGI. CDR3 amino acids: CASSYGAGADTQYF. The CDR3, as DNA: TGTGCCAGCAGTTACGGAGCGGGAGCAGATACGCAGTATTTT.

This chain links TRBV27 with TRBJ2-2; 11 bases map to TRBD2. CDR3 length: 17 amino acids. Germline lookup yields CDR1 MNHEY and CDR2 SMNVEV (reference sequence). V shed 7 bases and J 3 bases; nucleotides not matched to a gene: 10. The CDR3 is CASTEQGTSGYTGELFF. The CDR3 DNA follows: TGTGCCAGCACCGAACAAGGGACTAGCGGCTACACCGGGGAGCTGTTTTTT.

The chain carries TRBV5-4 and TRBJ2-5; D may be TRBD2 (5 bases). The J call may be wrong; the DNA end is better matched by TRBJ2-7. CDR1 is SGHNT, CDR2 YYREEE, per germline (reference sequence). This CDR3 contains 13 residues. This chain's CDR3 is CASSEDWSYEQYF. CDR3 bases: TGTGCCAGCAGCGAGGACTGGTCCTACGAGCAGTACTTC.

This clone occurred a few times. This chain connects TRBV2 to TRBJ2-5; TRBD2 matches 13 bases. Germline V gene lookup returns CDR1 SNHLY and CDR2 FYNNEI. This CDR3 region has 15 residues. V was pared by 6 bases and J by 5 bases, with 6 bases of the junction left unmatched. The CDR3 nucleotides are TGTGCCAGCAGCGGGGGACTAGCGGGGACCGAGACCCAGTACTTC. It specifies CASSGGLAGTETQYF.

This clone was recorded a few times. The chain uses TRBV12-5 and TRBJ2-5; D possibly corresponds to TRBD2 (5 bases). CDR1 LGHNT and CDR2 FRNRAP come from the germline V gene. The CDR3 is made up of 13 amino acids. V was trimmed by 3 bases and J by 4 bases, leaving 9 bases between them. The CDR3 bases are TGTGCTAGTGGTTTCGGGGAAAGAGAGACCCAGTACTTC. The encoded protein is CASGFGERETQYF.

The J gene is TRBJ2-3, the V gene TRBV7-9; D possibly corresponds to TRBD1 (6 bases). The germline V gene encodes CDR1 SEHNR and CDR2 FQNEAQ (reference sequence). The CDR3 sequence is 16 residues long. Trimming cost V 1 base and J 0 bases, with 11 bases left between them. The CDR3 loop reads CASSLGTDPSTDTQYF. The CDR3, as DNA: TGTGCCAGCAGCTTAGGGACAGACCCAAGCACAGATACGCAGTATTTT.

V and J are TRBV5-1 and TRBJ2-2, with D possibly being TRBD1 (6 bases). Deletions cut 3 bases from V and 1 base from J, with 7 bases between. CDR3 length: 14 amino acids. The V gene's germline CDR1 is SGHRS and CDR2 YFSETQ. CDR3 in amino acids: CASSSTGNTGELFF. CDR3 nucleotide sequence: TGCGCCAGCAGCTCGACAGGGAACACCGGGGAGCTGTTTTTT.

This clone has a handful of counts. The chain recombines TRBV2 with TRBJ2-1; 9 nucleotides line up with TRBD2. Germline V gives CDR1 SNHLY, CDR2 FYNNEI. The CDR3 contains 13 residues. V dropped 4 bases and J dropped 5; count of bases not matched to a gene: 0. The CDR3 DNA reads as TGTGCCAGCAGTGGGACTAGCGACAATGAGCAGTTCTTC. It specifies CASSGTSDNEQFF.

The rearrangement joins TRBV30 to TRBJ2-2; D is unresolved. The CDR3 is 12 residues long. The germline CDR1 and CDR2 sequences are GTSNPN and SVGIG (reference sequence). V was cut by 0 bases and J by 6 bases, with 5 bases left in between. CDR3 protein: CAWSVGAGELFF. In DNA form, the CDR3 reads TGTGCCTGGAGTGTAGGAGCCGGGGAGCTGTTTTTT.

In its sample, this clone was seen a few times. The chain combines TRBV7-2 with TRBJ2-1, with a possible D match to TRBD2 (5 bases). The V gene lost 5 bases and the J gene lost 6 bases, with 14 bases spanning the gap. The CDR3 is 14 residues long. The germline CDR1 and CDR2 sequences are SGHTA and FQGNSA. The CDR3 spells CASSIEGRVNEQFF. For the CDR3, the DNA is TGTGCCAGCAGCATCGAGGGCCGGGTCAATGAGCAGTTCTTC.

This sequence joins TRBV7-9 and TRBJ2-1, with no clear D. Between the trimmed V and J ends, which lost 3 bases and 2 bases, there was a span of 8 bases. CDR1 and CDR2 (germline): SEHNR, FQNEAQ (reference sequence). This CDR3 comprises 14 residues. The CDR3 DNA sequence: TGTGCCAGCAGCTTCCTCCCTCCCTACAATGAGCAGTTCTTC. Residues: CASSFLPPYNEQFF.

This chain connects TRBV21-1 to TRBJ2-7; no check of the table's D call, TRBD1, against the DNA was made. TRBV21-1 is an annotated pseudogene. CDR3 length: 11 amino acids. CDR3 region: CASRDSYEQYF. CDR3 nucleotides: TGTGCCAGCAGGGACAGCTACGAGCAGTACTTC.

As DNA, the CDR3 is TGTGCCAGCAGCGTAGGAGGGGAGGGCCGGGACGAGCAGTACTTC. This translates into CASSVGGEGRDEQYF. The chain links TRBV9 to TRBJ2-7; TRBD2 matches at 7 bases. Germline V lookup: CDR1 SGDLS, CDR2 YYNGEE. V lost 0 bases to trimming and J lost 5 bases; unmatched junction nucleotides: 8. This CDR3 is 15 amino acids long.

This clone has more than one count but fewer than ten. The chain recombines TRBV30 with TRBJ1-1, with unresolved D. V was pared by 2 bases and J by 0 bases, with 7 bases between. The CDR3 covers 13 residues. Germline values: CDR1 GTSNPN, CDR2 SVGIG (reference sequence). The DNA for the CDR3 is TGTGCCTGGAGTCCCTACCTGAACACTGAAGCTTTCTTT. Amino acid sequence: CAWSPYLNTEAFF.

The chain couples TRBV6-6 to TRBJ1-1; D is unresolved. This CDR3 spans 14 amino acids. Per germline, CDR1 MNHNY and CDR2 SVGAGI (reference sequence). V lost 0 bases to trimming and J lost 1 base, with 6 bases between them. CDR3 loop: CASSYSGSNTEAFF. The CDR3 bases are TGTGCCAGCAGTTACTCCGGGTCGAACACTGAAGCTTTCTTT.

The chain combines TRBV29-1 with TRBJ2-7, with TRBD1 identical over 9 bases. V was pared by 6 bases and J by 6 bases, with 12 bases of the junction left unmatched. The CDR3 is made up of 14 amino acids. Germline lookup yields CDR1 SQVTM and CDR2 ANQGSEA. In nucleotides, the CDR3 is TGCAGCGTCCCGGGACAGGGAACAACAGGCGAGCAGTACTTC. The encoded protein is CSVPGQGTTGEQYF.

This clone was detected only a few times. This chain links TRBV6-5 with TRBJ1-1, with 7 bases identical to TRBD1. The CDR3 consists of 16 residues. From germline, CDR1 is MNHEY and CDR2 SVGAGI. V shed 4 bases, J shed 2 bases, and the junction held 10 bases outside the gene matches. The CDR3 bases are TGTGCCAGCAGTTTTTTAAGGGCAGGGGGTAACACTGAAGCTTTCTTT. This sequence encodes CASSFLRAGGNTEAFF.

This clone was detected a few times. The J gene is TRBJ1-1, the V gene TRBV19, with D unresolved. The CDR3 is 14 amino acids. The germline gives CDR1 LNHDA, CDR2 SQIVND (reference sequence). Trimming cost V 6 bases and J 2 bases, with 13 bases left between them. The CDR3 DNA sequence: TGTGCCAGTAGCCCGGCAGGCGATAACACTGAAGCTTTCTTT. As protein: CASSPAGDNTEAFF.

The table lists this clone with a few counts. In DNA, the CDR3 is TGTGCCAGCAGCTTAGATCTAGGCACTGAAGCTTTCTTT. Protein: CASSLDLGTEAFF. This rearrangement joins TRBV11-2 to TRBJ1-1; D unresolved. The length of the CDR3 is 13 residues. The V and J ends lost 0 bases and 4 bases respectively, with 6 bases between them. Germline values: CDR1 SGHAT, CDR2 FQNNGV.